The 4 T cell receptor beta chains in this list originate from one sample, sequenced in a study of lymphopenia after photon versus proton radiotherapy. The assay was immunoSEQ multiplex PCR, and TCRdb's table has in-frame clones only and misses some. The sample carries 22,000 or so clones, 85% to 95% recorded once. Sequencing used peripheral blood, obtained from a patient treated with proton-based radiotherapy. The receptors shown here come from a woman aged 70-85 years with pancreatic cancer. Some clones in this sample may be carry-over from other donors' samples.

The rearrangement links TRBV18 to TRBJ2-7, with 7 bases that match TRBD1. The CDR3 is made up of 12 amino acids. Germline values: CDR1 KGHSH, CDR2 LQKENI. The V and J ends lost 5 bases and 5 bases, in that order; junction bases with no gene match: 3. The chain's CDR3 is CASSGQADEQYF. The DNA of the CDR3 is TGTGCCAGCTCAGGACAGGCGGACGAGCAGTACTTC.

The rearrangement uses TRBV30 and TRBJ2-7; 9 bases line up with TRBD2. With V trimmed by 2 bases and J by 2 bases, 4 bases remained unmatched. This CDR3 comprises 14 residues. The germline V gene encodes CDR1 GTSNPN and CDR2 SVGIG (reference sequence). The DNA for the CDR3 is TGTGCCTGGAGTCAGAGCGGGAGGACCTACGAGCAGTACTTC. It specifies CAWSQSGRTYEQYF.

Turning to this clone: The junction shows a germline mismatch at one end, possibly a read error. V and J are TRBV7-7 and TRBJ2-1, with TRBD1 identical over 10 bases. The CDR3 has 15 amino acids. From germline, CDR1 is SSHAT and CDR2 FNYEAQ (reference sequence). CDR3 region: CASSLAGQGVGEQFF. The CDR3 DNA sequence: TGTGCTAGCAGCTTAGCCGGACAGGGGGTTGGTGAGCAGTTCTTC.

The chain has TRBV21-1 and TRBJ1-5. TRBV21-1 is noted as a pseudogene. The CDR3 is 18 residues long. The CDR3 loop is CASSNSGWMYPAIQPQHF. CDR3 nucleotides: TGTGCCAGCAGCAATTCGGGGTGGATGTATCCAGCCATTCAGCCCCAGCATTTT.